This T cell receptor beta chain is drawn from a study of PD-1 blockade in classical Hodgkin lymphoma. V dropped 4 bases and J dropped 7; count of bases not matched to a gene: 4. The CDR3 runs to 14 residues. Per germline, CDR1 SNHLY and CDR2 FYNNEI. Sequencing was performed with immunoSEQ multiplex PCR; in TCRdb, only in-frame clones are kept and a portion is missing. This sample has 20,000 or so clones, with around four fifths found just once. Study-wide points: A significant rise in TCR diversity was seen by C4D1 for CD4+ cells but not for CD8+ cells.

Described time point: cycle 4 day 1 (C4D1), after more than five weeks of nivolumab. Each patient relapsed following autologous stem cell transplantation, and prior brentuximab vedotin exposure differed. CD4+ T cells were purified from thawed PBMCs by magnetic negative selection. As regards this clone: Its target is unknown.

The receptor's source is a human donor with classical Hodgkin lymphoma. The sequencing used CD4+ T cells from blood, collected before the fourth cycle of nivolumab. V gene TRBV2 combines with J gene TRBJ2-1, with 10 bases identical to TRBD2. The CDR3 DNA reads TGTGCCAGCAGTGCGGGACTAGCGTTGAATGAGCAGTTCTTC. Residues: CASSAGLALNEQFF.